Each of the 22 T cell receptor beta chains below was sequenced from the same sample in a study of cytomegalovirus exposure and HLA in healthy donors. The PCR used 60 Vbeta and 13 Jbeta primers. The data were produced by immunoSEQ multiplex PCR, yet TCRdb's version contains in-frame clones alone and is incomplete. The table records some 90,000 clones, under 80% of them present only once. Material: PBMCs. These receptors were obtained from a boy between 5 and 17 years old in good health and CMV-seronegative.

This rearrangement joins TRBV7-2 to TRBJ2-7, with 11 bases that match TRBD1. The V gene end was trimmed by 4 bases and the J gene end by 4 bases; junction bases not matched to a gene: 3. The CDR3 runs to 14 residues. The germline V gene encodes CDR1 SGHTA and CDR2 FQGNSA. DNA for the CDR3: TGTGCCAGCAGCTCAGGACAGGGGGCTTACGAGCAGTACTTC. Amino acid sequence: CASSSGQGAYEQYF.

A few counts support this clone. The chain is built from TRBV28 and TRBJ2-7, with D unresolved. V lost 6 bases to trimming and J lost 6 bases, with 9 bases between them. Germline values: CDR1 MDHEN, CDR2 SYDVKM. CDR3 length: 11 residues. The CDR3 sequence is CASSPGGEQYF. CDR3 DNA sequence: TGTGCCAGCAGCCCGGGTGGCGAGCAGTACTTC. Drawing the rest from reference TRBV28 and TRBJ2-7, the complete variable domain is DVKVTQSSRYLVKRTGEKVFLECVQDMDHENMFWYRQDPGLGLRLIYFSYDVKMKEKGDIPEGYSVSREKKERFSLILESASTNQTSMYLCASSPGGEQYFGPGTRLTVT.

The chain carries TRBV29-1 and TRBJ2-3; D perhaps matches TRBD1 (6 bases). The CDR3 consists of 13 residues. Trimming took off 7 bases at V and 3 bases at J, with 14 bases between the two ends. CDR1 and CDR2 (germline): SQVTM, ANQGSEA. This CDR3 is CSGGRGTTDTQYF. The CDR3 nucleotides are TGCAGCGGTGGCAGGGGTACTACAGATACGCAGTATTTT.

The V gene is TRBV30, the J gene TRBJ1-5, with 9 nucleotides matching TRBD1. This CDR3 has 17 amino acids. The germline gives CDR1 GTSNPN, CDR2 SVGIG (reference sequence). V trimming: 4 bases; J trimming: 2 bases; junction bases outside the gene matches: 12. DNA of the CDR3: TGTGCCTGGACTCCGGGACAGGGTGAGATAGGCAATCAGCCCCAGCATTTT. Protein sequence: CAWTPGQGEIGNQPQHF.

The chain joins TRBV7-8 to TRBJ2-7; D possibly corresponds to TRBD1 (6 bases). Germline V CDR1 and CDR2: SGHVS, FQNEAQ. This CDR3 spans 14 amino acids. V shed 1 base and J shed 3 bases, with 10 bases lying between them. CDR3 sequence (DNA): TGTGCCAGCAGCTTAGATGGGACATACTACGAGCAGTACTTC. Amino acids: CASSLDGTYYEQYF.

In nucleotides, the CDR3 is TGTGCCAGCAGCAGTAGCGGGGCGGGTTTATACAATGAGCAGTTCTTC. Protein: CASSSSGAGLYNEQFF. The chain combines TRBV7-9 with TRBJ2-1; TRBD2 aligns across 8 bases. The CDR3 totals 16 residues. Germline CDR1 and CDR2: SEHNR and FQNEAQ (reference sequence). The ends lost 5 bases at V and 4 bases at J; junction bases unmatched: 10.

This clone was counted once. CDR3 in DNA: TGTGCCTGGAGGGGGGGTCCTCCGGGTTCACCCCTCCACTTT. Amino acids: CAWRGGPPGSPLHF. The chain couples TRBV30 to TRBJ1-6; D is possibly TRBD1 (5 bases). Deletions cut 3 bases from V and 9 bases from J, with 15 bases between. CDR3 length: 14 residues. CDR1 and CDR2 (germline): GTSNPN, SVGIG (reference sequence).

This sequence joins TRBV7-8 and TRBJ1-6, with 7 bases matching TRBD1. The trim removed 5 bases at V and 7 bases at J, leaving 5 bases unmatched. Germline lookup yields CDR1 SGHVS and CDR2 FQNEAQ. The CDR3 has 14 residues. The CDR3 DNA is TGTGCCAGCAGCCGGACAGGCCAAAATTCACCCCTCCACTTT. Translating it yields CASSRTGQNSPLHF.

The chain couples TRBV4-1 to TRBJ1-1; tentative D call: TRBD1 (6 bases). V was cut by 0 bases and J by 3 bases, with 14 bases left in between. The length of the CDR3 is 16 residues. Per the germline V gene, CDR1 is MGHRA and CDR2 is YSYEKL. CDR3 sequence reads: CASSQDTGRGDTEAFF. In DNA, the CDR3 is TGCGCCAGCAGCCAAGATACTGGCAGGGGAGACACTGAAGCTTTCTTT.

The chain links TRBV7-2 to TRBJ1-2; D gene unclear. Germline CDR1 SGHTA, CDR2 FQGNSA. This CDR3 is built from 11 residues. Trimming took off 5 bases at V and 8 bases at J, with 9 bases between the two ends. The CDR3 spells CASSINRGYTF. In nucleotides, the CDR3 is TGTGCCAGCAGCATTAATCGGGGCTACACCTTC.

The V gene is TRBV7-8, the J gene TRBJ2-5; TRBD1 is a possible D gene (6 bases). The J call could be wrong; TRBJ2-7 is a better fit for the DNA end. Germline V lookup: CDR1 SGHVS, CDR2 FQNEAQ. The CDR3 length is 15 residues. CDR3 sequence (DNA): TGTGCCAGCAGCTTAGCAGGGGGTATCTCCTACGAGCAGTACTTC. It encodes CASSLAGGISYEQYF.

The rearrangement joins TRBV7-2 to TRBJ2-3, with 9 bases fitting TRBD2. The CDR3 spans 15 residues. Trimming cost V 6 bases and J 0 bases; bases outside gene matches: 4. Per germline, CDR1 SGHTA and CDR2 FQGNSA. CDR3 nucleotides: TGTGCCAGCAGACCCAGCGGGGGGAGCACAGATACGCAGTATTTT. Protein sequence: CASRPSGGSTDTQYF.

This chain connects TRBV19 to TRBJ2-5; 10 bases fit TRBD1. Trimming took 3 bases from V and 7 from J; bases not matched to a gene: 5. This CDR3 has 14 amino acids. Germline V gene lookup returns CDR1 LNHDA and CDR2 SQIVND (reference sequence). In DNA, the CDR3 is TGTGCCAGTAGTATTGGGACAGGGGTGGCGACCCAGTACTTC. Translating it yields CASSIGTGVATQYF.

This clone was observed a few times. J is TRBJ1-2 and V is TRBV27, with no clear D. V was pared by 9 bases and J by 7 bases, with 15 bases between. Germline V gene sequence: CDR1 MNHEY, CDR2 SMNVEV (reference sequence). CDR3 length: 12 amino acids. The CDR3 is CASRAAAAGYTF. The DNA of the CDR3 is TGTGCCAGTCGAGCGGCGGCCGCTGGCTACACCTTC.

The chain is built from TRBV7-9 and TRBJ2-7; D possibly corresponds to TRBD2 (6 bases). With 7 bases removed from V and 6 bases from J, the gap between germline ends came to 19 bases. This CDR3 contains 14 residues. Germline V gene lookup returns CDR1 SEHNR and CDR2 FQNEAQ (reference sequence). The CDR3 protein is CASTPWGESLEQYF. The DNA of the CDR3 is TGTGCCAGCACCCCCTGGGGGGAGTCCCTCGAGCAGTACTTC.

The rearrangement joins TRBV2 to TRBJ2-3; 7 positions match TRBD1. Germline CDR1 and CDR2: SNHLY and FYNNEI. This CDR3 has 16 residues. The J segment lost 5 bases and the V segment lost 2 bases, leaving 10 bases of the junction unmatched. CDR3 in DNA: TGTGCCAGCAGTGAAACAACAGGGGCTAGGGGAGATACGCAGTATTTT. Protein: CASSETTGARGDTQYF.

This clone was counted only a few times. The J gene is TRBJ1-4, the V gene TRBV6-6; no clear D. Looked up from germline, CDR1 is MNHNY and CDR2 is SVGAGI (reference sequence). CDR3 length equals 14 residues. Trimming shortened V by 2 bases and J by 8 bases, and 12 bases separated the two germline ends. The CDR3 region is CASSYRTGREKLFF. CDR3 nucleotide sequence: TGTGCCAGCAGTTACCGGACGGGGAGGGAAAAACTGTTTTTT.

CDR3: CASSSDRVISAPLHF. The DNA for the CDR3 is TGTGCCAGCTCGTCCGACAGGGTGATTAGTGCACCCCTCCACTTT. V gene TRBV18 combines with J gene TRBJ1-6, with TRBD1 matching over 7 bases. The CDR3 totals 15 residues. V trimming: 6 bases; J trimming: 11 bases; junction bases outside the gene matches: 13. Germline V gene sequence: CDR1 KGHSH, CDR2 LQKENI.

V and J are TRBV7-9 and TRBJ2-5, with 8 bases identical to TRBD1. J gave up 5 bases and V 5 bases, and 4 bases lay outside the gene matches. This CDR3 is 13 amino acids long. Per germline, CDR1 SEHNR and CDR2 FQNEAQ (reference sequence). The CDR3 loop reads CASSPRQGETQYF. CDR3 bases: TGTGCCAGCAGCCCCAGACAGGGGGAGACCCAGTACTTC.

The chain recombines TRBV28 with TRBJ1-1, with 8 positions matching TRBD1. Unmatched junction bases numbered 6, after V lost 8 bases and J lost 1 base. The germline V gene has CDR1 MDHEN and CDR2 SYDVKM. The CDR3 sequence is 14 residues long. CDR3 in amino acids: CASRARGQNTEAFF. For the CDR3, the DNA is TGTGCCAGCCGAGCCAGGGGGCAGAACACTGAAGCTTTCTTT.

The chain uses TRBV9 and TRBJ1-5; 8 bases line up with TRBD1. From germline, CDR1 is SGDLS and CDR2 YYNGEE. The ends lost 4 bases at V and 0 bases at J; junction bases unmatched: 3. CDR3 length equals 15 residues. CDR3: CASSSQGASNQPQHF. The CDR3 coding sequence is TGTGCCAGCAGCTCCCAGGGGGCTAGCAATCAGCCCCAGCATTTT.

CDR3 sequence: CASSYTDSNAYEQYF. The CDR3 DNA reads TGTGCCAGCAGCTACACGGACAGCAACGCCTACGAGCAGTACTTC. V and J are TRBV7-9 and TRBJ2-7; D possibly corresponds to TRBD1 (6 bases). This CDR3 region has 15 residues. Germline CDR1 and CDR2: SEHNR and FQNEAQ (reference sequence). V was clipped by 4 bases and J by 2 bases, with 15 bases between them.